Listed below are T cell receptor beta chains from one sample, sequenced in a study of OX40 agonist ivuxolimab in advanced cancers. Clones were read by immunoSEQ multiplex PCR, and TCRdb kept only the in-frame ones, dropping some. Of around 140,000 clones detected, about 92% appear once; the ten largest clones hold more than 0.9%. The material was CD4+ or CD8+ T cells sorted from blood, obtained in a trial of the OX40 agonist ivuxolimab. These receptors were collected from an adult with an advanced solid tumor such as melanoma, head and neck, liver or kidney cancer. The CDR3 runs from the conserved cysteine through the conserved F or W. The order of the fields is clone size, D gene, V gene, J gene, CDR3 protein, CDR3 DNA. A D gene is named only where the DNA matches it firmly. Size is stated for part of the rows, as once, few or many counts, or as a class when the clone is expanded.

NA	NA	TRBV6-5	TRBJ2-3	CASSYGPSSTDTQYF	TGTGCCAGCAGTTATGGGCCGTCTAGCACAGATACGCAGTATTTT
NA	TRBD2	TRBV5-6	TRBJ2-5	CASSLLAAQETQYF	TGTGCCAGCAGTCTTCTAGCGGCCCAAGAGACCCAGTACTTC
once	NA	TRBV18	TRBJ1-2	CASSPNYATDNYGYTF	TGTGCCAGCTCGCCGAACTATGCTACGGATAACTATGGCTACACCTTC
NA	NA	TRBV12-5	TRBJ2-7	CASGPLVSAGNEQYF	TGTGCTAGTGGACCACTAGTCTCTGCGGGGAACGAGCAGTACTTC
NA	NA	TRBV5-1	TRBJ1-1	CASSPFQGLYTEAFF	TGCGCCAGCAGCCCTTTTCAGGGGCTATACACTGAAGCTTTCTTT
NA	TRBD1	TRBV19	TRBJ1-3	CASRDRGWNTIYF	TGTGCCAGTAGGGACAGGGGTTGGAACACCATATATTTT
once	NA	TRBV6-5	TRBJ2-1	CASSSWGLNNEQFF	TGTGCCAGCAGTTCCTGGGGACTTAACAATGAGCAGTTCTTC
NA	NA	TRBV2	TRBJ2-3	CASIDPGALTDTQYF	TGTGCCAGCATCGATCCAGGGGCACTCACAGATACGCAGTATTTT
NA	NA	TRBV2	TRBJ1-6	CASSDQGDRPLHF	TGTGCCAGCAGTGACCAGGGAGACCGACCCCTCCACTTT
NA	NA	TRBV19	TRBJ1-5	CASSTPLQTAGNQPQHF	TGTGCCAGTAGTACGCCCTTGCAGACGGCGGGCAATCAGCCCCAGCATTTT
NA	NA	TRBV5-8	TRBJ2-7	CASSLDWAAEGYEQYF	TGTGCCAGCAGCTTAGATTGGGCGGCGGAGGGGTACGAGCAGTACTTC
NA	NA	TRBV2	TRBJ1-2	CASSEHGGWYGYTF	TGTGCCAGCAGTGAACACGGGGGGTGGTATGGCTACACCTTC
NA	TRBD1	TRBV18	TRBJ1-2	CASSPTGGDGYTF	TGTGCCAGCTCACCGACAGGGGGTGATGGCTACACCTTC
NA	TRBD1	TRBV5-5	TRBJ1-2	CASSLTGAGNYGYTF	TGTGCCAGCAGCTTGACAGGGGCGGGAAACTATGGCTACACCTTC
NA	TRBD1	TRBV19	TRBJ1-5	CASSRQGRGNQPQHF	TGTGCCAGTAGCAGACAGGGTCGGGGCAATCAGCCCCAGCATTTT
NA	NA	TRBV2	TRBJ2-3	CASRRVDSTDTQYF	TGTGCCAGCCGCAGGGTCGACTCCACAGATACGCAGTATTTT
NA	TRBD1	TRBV19	TRBJ2-5	CASSISRTGEKETQYF	TGTGCCAGTAGTATATCCCGGACAGGGGAAAAAGAGACCCAGTACTTC
NA	NA	TRBV11-2	TRBJ2-2	CASCNSFSGELFF	TGTGCCAGCTGCAATAGCTTCTCCGGGGAGCTGTTTTTT
NA	TRBD2	TRBV4-2	TRBJ2-7	CASSPAGGGSYEQYF	TGTGCCAGCAGCCCCGCCGGTGGCGGGAGCTACGAGCAGTACTTC
NA	NA	TRBV28	TRBJ2-7	CASSLWGGTASYEQYF	TGTGCCAGCAGTTTATGGGGGGGAACCGCCTCCTACGAGCAGTACTTC
few	NA	TRBV20-1	TRBJ1-2	CSANWNYGYTF	TGCAGTGCTAACTGGAACTATGGCTACACCTTC
NA	NA	TRBV7-9	TRBJ2-7	CAIPNRGSYEQYF	TGTGCCATCCCAAACCGGGGTTCCTACGAGCAGTACTTC
NA	TRBD1	TRBV6-5	TRBJ2-3	CASSYQQGTDTQYF	TGTGCCAGCAGTTACCAACAGGGGACAGATACGCAGTATTTT
NA	NA	TRBV5-1	TRBJ1-4	CASSLALPNEKLFF	TGCGCCAGCAGCTTGGCGTTACCGAATGAAAAACTGTTTTTT
NA	TRBD1	TRBV15	TRBJ2-3	CATTPGGRVADTQYF	TGTGCCACGACGCCAGGGGGAAGAGTGGCAGATACGCAGTATTTT
NA	NA	TRBV19	TRBJ1-5	CASTLSPLGAQHF	TGTGCCAGTACGCTCTCGCCCCTGGGGGCCCAGCATTTT
NA	TRBD1	TRBV6-4	TRBJ2-1	CASRVRDRVGNGQFF	TGTGCCAGCAGAGTCCGGGACAGAGTTGGCAATGGGCAGTTCTTC
NA	NA	TRBV5-1	TRBJ2-7	CASSLEPPGAYEQYF	TGCGCCAGCAGCTTGGAGCCACCTGGGGCCTACGAGCAGTACTTC
NA	NA	TRBV7-9	TRBJ1-2	CASSTITGTLTPLYGYTF	TGTGCCAGCAGCACAATTACAGGAACACTTACCCCCCTCTATGGCTACACCTTC
NA	TRBD1	TRBV7-9	TRBJ1-2	CASSGGRGKREVGYTF	TGTGCCAGCAGCGGGGGCAGGGGGAAACGAGAGGTTGGCTACACCTTT
NA	NA	TRBV5-1	TRBJ1-5	CASSLTGYSNQPQHF	TGCGCCAGCAGCTTGACAGGTTATAGCAATCAGCCCCAGCATTTT
NA	TRBD1	TRBV30	TRBJ1-1	CAWAQGGNTEAFF	TGTGCCTGGGCGCAGGGGGGGAACACTGAAGCTTTCTTT
NA	NA	TRBV15	TRBJ1-3	CATSRGATGVFSGNTIYF	TGTGCCACCAGCAGAGGGGCCACAGGCGTTTTCTCTGGAAACACCATATATTTT
NA	NA	TRBV23-1	TRBJ2-5	CASKPRTPKDF	TGCGCCAGCAAACCACGGACTCCGAAGGACTTC